Sequencing of this T cell receptor (beta chain) was carried out in a study of cytomegalovirus exposure and HLA in healthy donors. PCR employed 60 Vbeta and 13 Jbeta primers. Sequencing used immunoSEQ multiplex PCR; TCRdb keeps in-frame clones, though not all of them. This sample has some 70,000 clones; about four fifths occur once, and the top ten carry about 8%. The CDR3 totals 19 residues. The V gene's germline CDR1 is WSHSY and CDR2 SAAADI. The germline V and J ends were trimmed by 3 bases and 1 base, with 24 bases remaining between them. This clone was seen more than once but under ten times. This TCR derives from a man aged 18-30 years in good health and CMV-seropositive. The sequenced sample consisted of PBMCs. The rearrangement links TRBV10-2 to TRBJ1-1, with a tentative D call TRBD1 (6 bases). The CDR3 sequence: CASSERVVTGIVGNTEAFF. The CDR3, as DNA: TGCGCCAGCAGTGAACGTGTCGTGACAGGAATTGTAGGGAACACTGAAGCTTTCTTT.